Detailed here is one TCR beta chain. The sample holds many counts of this clonotype. It has no known antigen specificity. The input lacks base qualities; no much larger clone sits a single base away. These data belong to a study of T cell repertoires in cytomegalovirus infection (dated by TCRdb to the late 2010s). About the investigation overall: Peptide stimulations targeted recently identified HLA-C-restricted CMV epitopes, whose presentation resists viral immunomodulation, together with well-studied HLA-B-restricted epitopes. The HLA type of each donor mattered for the analysis, because public TCR beta signatures pointed to carriage of CMV infection along with the matching HLA type. The investigation overall reported the following: The ex vivo response was dominated by HLA-C-restricted CMV-specific TCR beta clonotypes, and the single most frequent clonotype in two of eight donors was supplied by these HLA-C-restricted clonotypes. Cumulative frequency of public TCR beta family members discriminated carriers of CMV infection plus the relevant HLA type in this cohort and an independent approximately 360-donor cohort.

This sample's treatment or condition label indicates: in vitro stimulation with specific CMV peptide epitopes to enrich CMV-specific T cells. For sequencing, an Illumina HiSeq 1500 was employed. The public reads were reprocessed in TCRdb via fastp at Q25 and MiXCR, keeping in-frame beta chains. Rows matching on CDR3 protein sequence are summarized as one entry with the most common DNA and genes. The table for this sample lists roughly 860,000 distinct CDR3 sequences; approximately 30% of them were counted only once. In total, the top ten clones hold around an eighth of the sample. The clonotype comes from a human donor in good health (CMV status not recorded). Some clones in this sample may be carry-over from other donors' samples. The sequencing used cultured CD8+ T cells from PBMCs, collected from culture after CMV antigen stimulation.

The CDR3 corresponds to CASSFLTGMGTDTQYF. The DNA sequence is as follows: TGTGCCAGCAGCTTCCTGACAGGGATGGGCACAGATACGCAGTATTTT. This sequence uses TRBV7-8 and TRBJ2-3, and TRBD1 matches 7 of the central bases. Relative to germline, V is missing 3 bases and J is missing 1 base, with 7 bases of the junction outside any gene match. Inclusive of the bounding cysteine and phenylalanine, the CDR3 is 16 residues long. Just the 48-base CDR3 DNA is kept, in frame starting at base 1. Looking up the germline V gene yields CDR1 SGHVS and CDR2 FQNEAQ. With the rest looked up from the reference TRBV7-8 and TRBJ2-3 genes rather than sequenced, the full variable domain is GAGVSQSPRYKVAKRGQDVALRCDPISGHVSLFWYQQALGQGPEFLTYFQNEAQLDKSGLPSDRFFAERPEGSVSTLKIQRTQQEDSAVYLCASSFLTGMGTDTQYFGPGTRLTVL.